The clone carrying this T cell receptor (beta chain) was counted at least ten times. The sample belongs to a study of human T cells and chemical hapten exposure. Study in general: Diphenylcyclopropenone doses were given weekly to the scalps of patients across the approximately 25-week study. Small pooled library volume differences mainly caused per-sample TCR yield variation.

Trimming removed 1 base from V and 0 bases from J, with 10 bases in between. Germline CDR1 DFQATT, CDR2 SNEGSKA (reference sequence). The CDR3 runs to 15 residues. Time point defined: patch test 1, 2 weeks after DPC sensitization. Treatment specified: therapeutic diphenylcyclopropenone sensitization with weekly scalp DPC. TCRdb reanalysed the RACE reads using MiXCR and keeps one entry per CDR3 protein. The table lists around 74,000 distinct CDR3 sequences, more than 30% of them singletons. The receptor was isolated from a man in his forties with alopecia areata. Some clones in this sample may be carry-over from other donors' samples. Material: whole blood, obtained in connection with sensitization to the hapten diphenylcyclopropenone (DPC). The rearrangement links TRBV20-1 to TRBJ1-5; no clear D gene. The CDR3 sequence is CSARGSGNSNQPQHF. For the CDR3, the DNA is TGCAGTGCTAGAGGGTCGGGGAATAGCAATCAGCCCCAGCATTTT.